This T cell receptor (beta chain) was identified in a study of blood T cell repertoires in COVID-19. Study background: Samples came from the United States, Italy and Spain, spanning acute and convalescent COVID-19. PBMCs, B-cell-depleted T cells, or T cells were the source of the cDNA or gDNA that made up the material.

Data came from immunoSEQ multiplex PCR; TCRdb stores just in-frame clones and leaves some out. Among about 300,000 clones listed, around 92% were seen once. This clone occurred a few times. Specimen: peripheral blood. The receptor's source is a man younger than 35 who had recovered from COVID-19.

DNA of the CDR3: TGTGCCATCAGTGAGGGCCAGGGACAGGGATTGTTTGAGCAGTTCTTC. Translating it yields CAISEGQGQGLFEQFF. The chain links TRBV10-3 to TRBJ2-1, with 9 bases identical to TRBD1. Losses at the gene ends were 2 bases for V and 9 bases for J; bases not matched to a gene: 11. Germline-derived CDR1 and CDR2 are ENHRY and SYGVKD. There are 16 residues in the CDR3.